A single sample is the source of the 8 T cell receptor beta chains below, sequenced in a study of blood T cell repertoires in COVID-19. Data came from immunoSEQ multiplex PCR; TCRdb stores just in-frame clones and leaves some out. The sample lists roughly 100,000 clones, approximately 81% occurring once. Material: peripheral blood. These receptors all stem from a human donor in a cohort sampled during active COVID-19.

The V gene is TRBV28, the J gene TRBJ1-4; D may be TRBD1 (6 bases). Trimming removed 6 bases at V and 4 bases at J, with 18 bases between. Germline V gene lookup returns CDR1 MDHEN and CDR2 SYDVKM. CDR3 length equals 16 residues. In nucleotides, the CDR3 is TGTGCCAGCAGCCTCCCCTTGACAGGCTATAATGAAAAACTGTTTTTT. This gives the protein CASSLPLTGYNEKLFF.

The chain combines TRBV5-4 with TRBJ2-1; D gene ambiguous. CDR3 length: 14 residues. The germline V gene has CDR1 SGHNT and CDR2 YYREEE (reference sequence). V was shortened by 6 bases and J by 9 bases, with 19 bases between the two germline ends. DNA for the CDR3: TGTGCCAGCACTGACCGGAGCATCCTGGGTGAGCAGTTCTTC. Amino acids: CASTDRSILGEQFF.

The chain links TRBV5-4 to TRBJ1-2; 11 nucleotides agree with TRBD1. The J segment lost 6 bases and the V segment lost 3 bases, leaving 7 bases of the junction unmatched. The germline V gene encodes CDR1 SGHNT and CDR2 YYREEE (reference sequence). The CDR3 covers 15 residues. This chain's CDR3 is CASSYRDRGVDGYTF. The CDR3 coding sequence is TGTGCCAGCAGCTACCGGGACAGGGGGGTAGATGGCTACACCTTC.

This clone was seen more than once but under ten times. This chain connects TRBV7-6 to TRBJ2-1; 7 nucleotides match TRBD1. The length of the CDR3 is 15 residues. V was pared by 6 bases and J by 5 bases, with 10 bases of the junction left unmatched. Germline V gives CDR1 SGHVS, CDR2 FNYEAQ. This CDR3 reads CASSKDRVIDNEQFF. The CDR3 DNA sequence: TGTGCCAGCAGTAAAGACAGGGTTATCGACAATGAGCAGTTCTTC.

The genes are TRBV20-1 and TRBJ2-3; 8 bases are shared with TRBD2. CDR1 DFQATT and CDR2 SNEGSKA come from the germline V gene (reference sequence). V trimming: 3 bases; J trimming: 2 bases; junction bases outside the gene matches: 13. This CDR3 comprises 17 residues. CDR3 loop: CSASWAGGPDPTDTQYF. CDR3 DNA sequence: TGCAGTGCTAGTTGGGCGGGAGGTCCCGACCCCACAGATACGCAGTATTTT.

This chain links TRBV3-1 (or the pseudogene TRBV3-2) with TRBJ2-3; the D is unclear. V lost 4 bases and J 6 bases, leaving 11 bases between the germline ends. Per the germline V gene, CDR1 is LGHDT and CDR2 is YNNKEL (reference sequence). This CDR3 is built from 13 residues. The CDR3 bases are TGTGCCAGCAGCCTAAGCTCGTATGATACGCAGTATTTT. Protein: CASSLSSYDTQYF.

The genes are TRBV5-1 and TRBJ2-3; 9 bases line up with TRBD2. After removal of 0 bases from V and 4 bases from J, the junction contained 6 bases not matched to a gene. CDR1 is SGHRS, CDR2 YFSETQ, per germline. This CDR3 spans 16 amino acids. This chain's CDR3 is CASSLGVSGSADTQYF. For the CDR3, the DNA is TGCGCCAGCAGCTTGGGGGTTAGCGGGAGCGCAGATACGCAGTATTTT.

This clone was seen only once. The chain recombines TRBV28 with TRBJ2-3, with D maybe TRBD2 (6 bases). This CDR3 has 14 residues. From germline, CDR1 is MDHEN and CDR2 SYDVKM. Trimming left V 7 bases short and J 9 bases short, with 20 bases between. CDR3 residues: CASTLPGRGDTQYF. CDR3 DNA: TGTGCCAGCACCTTGCCGGGGCGGGGTGACACGCAGTATTTT.